This TCR beta chain is drawn from a study of blood T cell repertoires in COVID-19. Germline V CDR1 and CDR2: SGHTA, FQGNSA. After removal of 1 base from V and 0 bases from J, the junction contained 6 bases not matched to a gene. This CDR3 region has 19 residues. Original processing methods: The authors estimated nucleated cell counts from reference gene primer amplification. Data came from immunoSEQ multiplex PCR; TCRdb stores just in-frame clones and leaves some out. V, J and clone size are taken as reported in that table, and D and trimming were inferred from the DNA itself. The table has more than 200,000 clones, around 87% seen once.

Sequenced sample: PBMCs or T cells enriched from blood (not recorded which). J is TRBJ2-1 and V is TRBV7-2; 13 nucleotides agree with TRBD2. This clonotype was obtained from a man under 40 in a cohort exposed to, infected with or recovered from COVID-19 (not recorded which). For the CDR3, the DNA is TGTGCCAGCAGCTTAGAAGGACTAGCGGGAGCCTTCTCCTACAATGAGCAGTTCTTC. This encodes CASSLEGLAGAFSYNEQFF.